A single sample is the source of the 26 T cell receptor beta chains below, sequenced in a study of blood T cell repertoires in COVID-19. Using immunoSEQ multiplex PCR, the repertoire was profiled, and TCRdb retains in-frame clones only, with some absent. The sample lists 380,000 or so clones, around 87% occurring once. Sequencing used PBMCs or T cells enriched from blood (not recorded which). Every receptor here comes from a man younger than 40 who had recovered from COVID-19.

Only one count was recorded for this clone. This chain links TRBV5-4 with TRBJ2-7, with D maybe TRBD2 (5 bases). Germline loops: CDR1 SGHNT, CDR2 YYREEE (reference sequence). The CDR3 is made up of 15 amino acids. Trimming shortened V by 6 bases and J by 6 bases, and 22 bases separated the two germline ends. CDR3 in DNA: TGTGCCAGCACCCAGACCGGAGGAGGTGTGAGCGAGCAGTACTTC. Protein sequence: CASTQTGGGVSEQYF.

V and J are TRBV18 and TRBJ2-3; TRBD2 matches 11 bases. Trimming took 6 bases from V and 4 from J; bases not matched to a gene: 6. CDR1 and CDR2 from the germline V gene are KGHSH and LQKENI. CDR3 length equals 15 residues. The CDR3 bases are TGTGCCAGCTCTCTACTAGCGGGGGCTCCAGATACGCAGTATTTT. This sequence encodes CASSLLAGAPDTQYF. The whole variable domain, filled in from reference TRBV18 and TRBJ2-3, reads NAGVMQNPRHLVRRRGQEARLRCSPMKGHSHVYWYRQLPEEGLKFMVYLQKENIIDESGMPKERFSAEFPKEGPSILRIQQVVRGDSAAYFCASSLLAGAPDTQYFGPGTRLTVL.

The chain has TRBV4-3 and TRBJ2-3; TRBD2 aligns across 7 bases. The CDR3 covers 19 residues. Looked up from germline, CDR1 is LGHNA and CDR2 is YSLEER. V was clipped by 0 bases and J by 0 bases; unmatched bases: 12. The CDR3 spells CASSQDFGVGRGSTDTQYF. In nucleotides, the CDR3 is TGCGCCAGCAGCCAAGATTTCGGGGTGGGGAGGGGTAGCACAGATACGCAGTATTTT.

The rearrangement joins TRBV4-1 to TRBJ1-1; perhaps TRBD1 as D (5 bases). This CDR3 spans 16 amino acids. From germline, CDR1 is MGHRA and CDR2 YSYEKL. The V and J ends lost 2 bases and 6 bases respectively, with 19 bases between them. The CDR3 loop is CASSQQIQGRLSEAFF. The CDR3 region has the DNA TGCGCCAGCAGCCAACAAATCCAGGGTAGACTTTCTGAAGCTTTCTTT.

The chain links TRBV10-3 to TRBJ1-2, with 9 bases aligning to TRBD1. The CDR3 is 16 residues long. From germline, CDR1 is ENHRY and CDR2 SYGVKD. J was trimmed by 8 bases and V by 7 bases; bases with no gene match: 17. In DNA form, the CDR3 reads TGTGCCATCACCGAGAGGGGGACAGGGAGACAAGGAGGCTACACCTTC. The encoded protein is CAITERGTGRQGGYTF.

This clone appeared once. The genes are TRBV7-9 and TRBJ1-2; D is possibly TRBD1 (5 bases). The V end was cut by 5 bases, the J end by 8 bases, with 21 bases between. Germline loops: CDR1 SEHNR, CDR2 FQNEAQ (reference sequence). The CDR3 consists of 15 residues. CDR3 coding DNA: TGTGCCAGCAGCCATCCCCTAGGGGCCCAGGACGGCTACACCTTC. It specifies CASSHPLGAQDGYTF.

The chain uses TRBV3-1 (or the pseudogene TRBV3-2) and TRBJ2-1, with D perhaps matching TRBD1 (6 bases). From germline, CDR1 is LGHDT and CDR2 YNNKEL (reference sequence). The ends were cut back, 0 bases at V and 9 bases at J, with 18 bases in the middle. The CDR3 has 16 amino acids. As DNA, the CDR3 is TGTGCCAGCAGCCAAGATGGGAACATCAGGGGTGTTGAGCAGTTCTTC. It codes for CASSQDGNIRGVEQFF.

This chain joins TRBV19 and TRBJ2-2, with D possibly matching TRBD2 (5 bases). Trimming removed 5 bases at V and 6 bases at J, with 16 bases between. The CDR3 length is 15 residues. CDR1 is LNHDA and CDR2 is SQIVND in the germline V gene (reference sequence). The CDR3: CASSRGRTGSGELFF. The CDR3 DNA reads TGTGCCAGTAGTCGAGGACGGACGGGATCCGGGGAGCTGTTTTTT.

The V call is TRBV2, the J call TRBJ2-7, with 11 nucleotides matching TRBD1. V was pared by 6 bases and J by 6 bases, with 10 bases of the junction left unmatched. Per the germline V gene, CDR1 is SNHLY and CDR2 is FYNNEI. The CDR3 totals 15 residues. The CDR3 loop is CASRPGDRGGFEQYF. For the CDR3, the DNA is TGTGCCAGCAGACCCGGGGACAGGGGGGGGTTCGAGCAGTACTTC.

The genes are TRBV9 and TRBJ2-2; D possibly corresponds to TRBD1 (5 bases). The CDR3 totals 14 residues. Looked up from germline, CDR1 is SGDLS and CDR2 is YYNGEE. V lost 3 bases and J 6 bases, leaving 12 bases between the germline ends. For the CDR3, the DNA is TGTGCCAGCAGCGCAGGGCGGAAGGCCGGGGAGCTGTTTTTT. Translated: CASSAGRKAGELFF.

This chain links TRBV5-1 with TRBJ1-2, with 10 positions matching TRBD1. The V gene's germline CDR1 is SGHRS and CDR2 YFSETQ. The CDR3 extends over 15 amino acids. Trimming cost V 4 bases and J 0 bases; bases outside gene matches: 3. The CDR3 loop reads CASSATGGTNYGYTF. Here the CDR3 DNA reads TGCGCCAGCAGCGCGACAGGGGGCACTAACTATGGCTACACCTTC.

V usage is TRBV19 and J usage is TRBJ1-5, with D uncertain. V gave up 2 bases and J gave up 9 bases, with 8 bases separating them. CDR1 is LNHDA and CDR2 is SQIVND in the germline V gene (reference sequence). The CDR3 totals 12 residues. The CDR3 spells CASSINSGPQHF. The DNA for the CDR3 is TGTGCCAGTAGTATAAACTCCGGGCCCCAGCATTTT.

The genes are TRBV3-1 (or the pseudogene TRBV3-2) and TRBJ2-3; 8 nucleotides align to TRBD2. The CDR3 covers 18 residues. The junction had 10 bases not matched to a gene; V was cut back by 1 base and J by 1 base. The germline V gene has CDR1 LGHDT and CDR2 YNNKEL (reference sequence). CDR3 loop: CASSQGYQVGGGTDTQYF. In DNA form, the CDR3 reads TGTGCCAGCAGCCAAGGATATCAGGTCGGGGGGGGCACAGATACGCAGTATTTT.

The rearrangement joins TRBV4-1 to TRBJ1-2; D might be TRBD1 (5 bases). The CDR3 runs to 14 residues. V dropped 4 bases and J dropped 8 bases, with 17 bases sitting between them. CDR1 and CDR2 (germline): MGHRA, YSYEKL. The CDR3 bases are TGCGCCAGCAGCCCCGCTCAGGGTTCATGGGGCTACACCTTC. This codes for CASSPAQGSWGYTF.

The sample holds one count of this clone. The chain links TRBV14 to TRBJ2-3, with D possibly being TRBD1 (5 bases). The V gene lost 3 bases and the J gene lost 10 bases, with 11 bases spanning the gap. The CDR3 has 12 residues. CDR1 and CDR2 from the germline V gene are SGHDN and FVKESK. The DNA for the CDR3 is TGTGCCAGCAGCCAGGGTTTAGGGGCGCAGTATTTT. It specifies CASSQGLGAQYF.

The rearrangement uses TRBV7-3 and TRBJ1-4, with 7 bases lining up with TRBD1. Trimming removed 8 bases from V and 5 bases from J; junction bases left unmatched: 5. The CDR3 is 13 residues long. Germline-derived CDR1 and CDR2 are SGHTA and FQGTGA. CDR3 in amino acids: CASVAGGNEKLFF. The CDR3, as DNA: TGTGCCAGCGTAGCAGGGGGGAATGAAAAACTGTTTTTT.

CDR3: CASSWQGAGNTIYF. For the CDR3, the DNA is TGTGCCAGCAGCTGGCAGGGGGCTGGAAACACCATATATTTT. The genes are TRBV7-9 and TRBJ1-3, with 7 bases aligning to TRBD1. The V segment lost 4 bases and the J segment 2 bases; nucleotides outside the gene matches: 2. The germline V gene has CDR1 SEHNR and CDR2 FQNEAQ (reference sequence). The CDR3 contains 14 residues.

The chain links TRBV5-4 to TRBJ1-5, with no clear D. Looked up from germline, CDR1 is SGHNT and CDR2 is YYREEE (reference sequence). V lost 0 bases, J lost 4 bases, and 5 bases lay in between. This CDR3 has 13 amino acids. In DNA form, the CDR3 reads TGTGCCAGCAGCTTGGACAGAAATCAGCCCCAGCATTTT. Encoded protein: CASSLDRNQPQHF.

The count of this clone is one. CDR3 loop: CASSRRGQGNDEQYF. CDR3 coding DNA: TGTGCCAGTAGTCGGAGAGGACAGGGGAACGACGAGCAGTACTTC. V gene TRBV19 combines with J gene TRBJ2-7, with 9 bases matching TRBD1. Trimming removed 5 bases from V and 5 bases from J; junction bases left unmatched: 10. The CDR3 has 15 amino acids. Germline CDR1 LNHDA, CDR2 SQIVND (reference sequence).

The chain employs TRBV3-1 (or the pseudogene TRBV3-2) and TRBJ1-2; a possible D gene is TRBD1 (5 bases). The CDR3 spans 14 residues. V dropped 3 bases and J dropped 4 bases, with 12 bases sitting between them. Germline V gene data show CDR1 as LGHDT and CDR2 as YNNKEL (reference sequence). The CDR3 region is CASSQGGGVYGYTF. CDR3 coding DNA: TGTGCCAGCAGCCAGGGGGGGGGAGTCTATGGCTACACCTTC.

This CDR3 is CASSQDRGPGGYTF. The DNA of the CDR3 is TGCGCCAGCAGCCAAGATAGGGGGCCAGGAGGCTACACCTTC. V and J are TRBV4-1 and TRBJ1-2; 7 bases align to TRBD1. CDR1 MGHRA and CDR2 YSYEKL come from the germline V gene. The V segment lost 0 bases and the J segment 8 bases; nucleotides outside the gene matches: 6. CDR3 length: 14 residues.

V usage is TRBV6-5 and J usage is TRBJ2-7; TRBD1 might be the D (6 bases). CDR1 is MNHEY and CDR2 is SVGAGI in the germline V gene. There are 14 residues in the CDR3. Trimming took 7 bases from V and 0 from J, leaving 13 bases between them. The CDR3 coding sequence is TGTGCCAGCAAATTGGAACAGGGCTCCTACGAGCAGTACTTC. It is translated as CASKLEQGSYEQYF.

This clone was observed once. The chain recombines TRBV4-1 with TRBJ1-3; D might be TRBD1 (6 bases). Trimming took 0 bases from V and 3 from J, leaving 21 bases between them. The CDR3 extends over 19 amino acids. Germline V gene lookup returns CDR1 MGHRA and CDR2 YSYEKL. In DNA form, the CDR3 reads TGCGCCAGCAGCCAAGACTTTGTATCGGGGACAAGATTTGGAAACACCATATATTTT. Amino acid sequence: CASSQDFVSGTRFGNTIYF.

The CDR3 loop is CASSEVIPHPTSGGHNEQFF. CDR3 sequence (DNA): TGTGCCAGCAGTGAAGTTATCCCGCACCCTACTAGCGGGGGACACAATGAGCAGTTCTTC. The genes are TRBV6-1 and TRBJ2-1; 11 bases match TRBD2. This CDR3 is 20 amino acids long. J lost 5 bases, V lost 1 base, and 16 bases had no gene match. Germline V lookup: CDR1 MNHNS, CDR2 SASEGT.

In regard to this clone: Other DNA sequences in the same sample also yield this CDR3. This chain connects TRBV3-1 (or the pseudogene TRBV3-2) to TRBJ1-6; unclear D gene. From germline, CDR1 is LGHDT and CDR2 YNNKEL (reference sequence). V was cut by 4 bases and J by 0 bases, with 4 bases left in between. This CDR3 contains 14 residues. The CDR3 nucleotides are TGTGCCAGCAGCCTGAGCTCCTATAATTCACCCCTCCACTTT. Its translation is CASSLSSYNSPLHF.

This clone was counted once. The V gene is TRBV30, the J gene TRBJ1-5; tentatively, D is TRBD1 (6 bases). Germline lookup yields CDR1 GTSNPN and CDR2 SVGIG (reference sequence). This CDR3 is 13 amino acids long. The V and J ends lost 3 bases and 8 bases respectively, with 14 bases between them. CDR3 in amino acids: CAWSQTGIEPQHF. In DNA, the CDR3 is TGTGCCTGGAGCCAGACAGGTATAGAGCCCCAGCATTTT. Supplemented by reference TRBV30 and TRBJ1-5, the full variable domain reads SQTIHQWPATLVQPVGSPLSLECTVEGTSNPNLYWYRQAAGRGLQLLFYSVGIGQISSEVPQNLSASRPQDRQFILSSKKLLLSDSGFYLCAWSQTGIEPQHFGDGTRLSIL.